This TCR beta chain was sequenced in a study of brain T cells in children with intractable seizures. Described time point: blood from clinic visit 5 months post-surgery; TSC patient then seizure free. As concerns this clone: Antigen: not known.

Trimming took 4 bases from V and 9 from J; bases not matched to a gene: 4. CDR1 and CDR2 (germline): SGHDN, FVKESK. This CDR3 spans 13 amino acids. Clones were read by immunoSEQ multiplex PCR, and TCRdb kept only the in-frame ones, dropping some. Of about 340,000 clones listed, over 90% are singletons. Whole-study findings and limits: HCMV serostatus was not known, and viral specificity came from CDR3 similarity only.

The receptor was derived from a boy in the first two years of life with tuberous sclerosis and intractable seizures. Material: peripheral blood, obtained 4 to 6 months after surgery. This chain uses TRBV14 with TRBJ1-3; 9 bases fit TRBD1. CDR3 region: CASSPGTGITIYF. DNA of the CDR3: TGTGCCAGCAGCCCGGGGACAGGGATCACCATATATTTT.